The clone carrying this TCR beta chain was picked up many times. Its specificity is not known. Amplified material comprised TCR beta CDR3 regions derived from RNA transcripts. First-round RT-PCR relied on HTBI primers, and a second-round multiplex PCR came next. TCRdb redid the calling of the multiplex PCR reads with MiXCR, one entry per CDR3 protein. This sample has around 400,000 distinct CDR3 sequences, with around 21% found just once. These data come from a study of Graves' ophthalmopathy and Graves' hyperthyroidism. For the study at large: Prior to any treatment, peripheral blood was collected at the time of initial diagnosis.

Overall study results and limits: Ophthalmopathy progression was predicted by the model at more than 55% sensitivity and less than 75% specificity.

Germline CDR1 and CDR2: MNHEY and SVGAGI. V was cut by 4 bases and J by 7 bases, with 19 bases left in between. The CDR3 loop spans 15 amino acids. This clonotype was sampled from a woman aged 18-29 years with stable Graves' hyperthyroidism. This chain connects TRBV6-5 to TRBJ1-2; D possibly corresponds to TRBD1 (5 bases). Material: peripheral blood. The CDR3 DNA reads TGTGCCAGCAGTTCACCTAACTGGGAGCAGGGTGGCTACACCTTC. Translation gives CASSSPNWEQGGYTF.